These 3 T cell receptor beta chains came from one sample sequenced in a study of blood T cell repertoires in COVID-19. Assay: immunoSEQ multiplex PCR; the TCRdb copy retains only in-frame clones and omits some. Seen here are almost 40,000 clones, 85% observed once, and the top ten hold roughly 4%. The material sequenced was peripheral blood. The source of these receptors is a man aged 55 to 70 with acute or convalescent COVID-19.

The chain uses TRBV2 and TRBJ2-7; 12 bases map to TRBD1. Germline CDR1 SNHLY, CDR2 FYNNEI. Unmatched junction bases numbered 13, after V lost 7 bases and J lost 6 bases. The CDR3 totals 16 residues. This chain's CDR3 is CASILLGGQGASEQYF. CDR3 sequence (DNA): TGTGCCAGCATCTTACTTGGGGGACAGGGGGCTAGCGAGCAGTACTTC.

This rearrangement joins TRBV5-5 to TRBJ1-2; TRBD1 matches at 7 bases. Germline values: CDR1 SGHKS, CDR2 YYEKEE (reference sequence). CDR3 size: 13 residues. V lost 0 bases and J lost 7; bases outside the gene matches: 3. The CDR3 DNA reads as TGTGCCAGCAGCTTGGGACAGGGCTTTGGCTACACCTTC. It encodes CASSLGQGFGYTF.

This clone is labeled as medium-sized. V usage is TRBV6-5 and J usage is TRBJ2-5, with D possibly being TRBD1 (6 bases). With 6 bases removed from V and 5 bases from J, the gap between germline ends came to 19 bases. CDR3 length: 15 residues. Germline CDR1 is MNHEY and CDR2 is SVGAGI. This CDR3 is CASSDSSGEVETQYF. The DNA for the CDR3 is TGTGCCAGCAGCGATTCCTCAGGGGAAGTGGAGACCCAGTACTTC.